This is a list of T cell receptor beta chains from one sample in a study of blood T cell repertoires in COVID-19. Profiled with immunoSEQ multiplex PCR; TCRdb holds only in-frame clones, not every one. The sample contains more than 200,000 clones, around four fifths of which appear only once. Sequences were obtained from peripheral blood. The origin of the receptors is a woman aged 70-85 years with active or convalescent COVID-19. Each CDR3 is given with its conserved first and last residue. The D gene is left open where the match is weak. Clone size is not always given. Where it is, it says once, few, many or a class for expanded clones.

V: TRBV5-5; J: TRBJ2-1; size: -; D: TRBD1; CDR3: CASSLQGGLYNEQFF
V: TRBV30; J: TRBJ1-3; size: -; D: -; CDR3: CAWSVGGPDSGNTIYF
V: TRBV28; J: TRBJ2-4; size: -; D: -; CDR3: CASSLYQDSLAKNIQYF
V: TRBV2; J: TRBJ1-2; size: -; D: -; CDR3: CASSERAGTYGYTF
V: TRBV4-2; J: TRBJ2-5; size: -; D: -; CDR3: CASSQGLLAGLEETQYF
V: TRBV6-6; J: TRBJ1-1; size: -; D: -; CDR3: CASSYGDTNTEAFF
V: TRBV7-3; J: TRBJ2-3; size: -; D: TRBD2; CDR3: CASRFPGLATDTQYF
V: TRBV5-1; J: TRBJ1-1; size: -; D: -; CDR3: CASEGEGEAFF
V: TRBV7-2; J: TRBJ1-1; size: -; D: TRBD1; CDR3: CASSRTTGGTEAFF
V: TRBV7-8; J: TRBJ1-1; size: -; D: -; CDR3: CASSSGGRGKAFF
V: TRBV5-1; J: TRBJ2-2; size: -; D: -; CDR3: CASSLGESNTGELFF
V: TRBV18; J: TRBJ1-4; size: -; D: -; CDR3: CASSLDGRVTNEKLFF
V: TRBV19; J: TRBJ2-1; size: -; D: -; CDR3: CASRQGSGGQKFF
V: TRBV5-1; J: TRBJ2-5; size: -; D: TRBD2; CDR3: CASSLAEISGRDETQYF
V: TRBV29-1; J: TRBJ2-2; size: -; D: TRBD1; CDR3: CSVEKGGGGELFF
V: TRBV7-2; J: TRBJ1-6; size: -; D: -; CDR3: CASSGTPEFSPLHF
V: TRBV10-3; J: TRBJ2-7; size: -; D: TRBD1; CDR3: CATGTGGYEQYF
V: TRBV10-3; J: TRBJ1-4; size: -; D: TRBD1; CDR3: CAISDPRDRGEKLFF
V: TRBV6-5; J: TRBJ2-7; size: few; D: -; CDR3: CASSYSGGLGYEQYF
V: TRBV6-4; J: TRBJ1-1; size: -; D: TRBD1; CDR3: CASSGTGGITEAFF
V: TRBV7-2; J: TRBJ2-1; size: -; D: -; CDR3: CASSTRLGGLYNEQFF
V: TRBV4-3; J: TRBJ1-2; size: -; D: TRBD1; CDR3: CASSQDDRGWGYTF
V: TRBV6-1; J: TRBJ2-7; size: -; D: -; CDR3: CASSEQAGASYEQYF
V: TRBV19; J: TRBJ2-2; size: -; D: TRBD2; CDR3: CATALAGDNTGELFF
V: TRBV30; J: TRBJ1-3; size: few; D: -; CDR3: CAWSRQVGGNTIYF
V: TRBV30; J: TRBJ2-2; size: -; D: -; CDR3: CAWTQNTGELFF
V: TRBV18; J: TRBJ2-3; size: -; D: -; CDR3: CASSPNGGSVEDTQYF
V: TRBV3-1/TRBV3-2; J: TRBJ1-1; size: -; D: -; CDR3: CASSPLTRGNTEAFF
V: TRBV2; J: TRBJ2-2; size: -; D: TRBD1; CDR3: CASSRQGTGELFF
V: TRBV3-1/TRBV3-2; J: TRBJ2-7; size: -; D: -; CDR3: CASSQFLGGYEQYF
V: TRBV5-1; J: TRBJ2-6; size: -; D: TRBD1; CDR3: CASSLGTGAGANVLTF
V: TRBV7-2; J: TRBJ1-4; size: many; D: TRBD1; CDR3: CASSFSGGAREKLFF
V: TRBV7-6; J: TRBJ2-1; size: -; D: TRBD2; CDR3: CASSLARSGGAYNEQFF
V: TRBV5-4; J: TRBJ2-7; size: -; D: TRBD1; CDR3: CASSATGAYEQYF
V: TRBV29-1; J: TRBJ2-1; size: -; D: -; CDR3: CSVGGRGSGVSYNEQFF
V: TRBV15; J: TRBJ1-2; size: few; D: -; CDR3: CATSRDEGYGYTF
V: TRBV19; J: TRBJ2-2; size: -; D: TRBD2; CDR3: CASSILAGVSPGELFF
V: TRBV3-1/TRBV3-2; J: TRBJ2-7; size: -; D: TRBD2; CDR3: CASSQESGSSKQYF
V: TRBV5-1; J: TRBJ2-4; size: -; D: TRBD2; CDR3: CASSSLGLARDIQYF
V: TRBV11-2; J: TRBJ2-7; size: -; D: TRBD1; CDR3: CASSLVWDSSYEQYF
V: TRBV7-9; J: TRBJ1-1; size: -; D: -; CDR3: CASSLVRSLNTEAFF
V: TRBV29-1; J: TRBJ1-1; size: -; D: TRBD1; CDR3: CSVAKSTGDSEAFF
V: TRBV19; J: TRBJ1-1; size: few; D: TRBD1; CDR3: CASTWGTGFPPLEAFF
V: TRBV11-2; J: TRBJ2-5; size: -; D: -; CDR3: CASSSIQETQYF
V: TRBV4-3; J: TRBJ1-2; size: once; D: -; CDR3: CASSSVVRVPNYGYTF
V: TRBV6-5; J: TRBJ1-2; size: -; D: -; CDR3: CASSLSTRNYGYTF
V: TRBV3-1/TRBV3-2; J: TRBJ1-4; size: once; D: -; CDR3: CASSQETVRNEKLFF
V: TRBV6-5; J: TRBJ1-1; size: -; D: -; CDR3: CASSPGHFPRTEAFF
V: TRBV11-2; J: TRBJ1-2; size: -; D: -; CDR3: CASSSGVGRGGYTF
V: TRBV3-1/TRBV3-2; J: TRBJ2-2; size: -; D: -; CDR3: CASSTQLNTGELFF
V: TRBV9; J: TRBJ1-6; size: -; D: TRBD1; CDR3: CASSEGQGDDSPLHF
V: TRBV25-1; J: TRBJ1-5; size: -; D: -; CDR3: CASSESCYSNQPQHF
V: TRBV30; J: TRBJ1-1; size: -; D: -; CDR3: CAWSDQGSTEAFF
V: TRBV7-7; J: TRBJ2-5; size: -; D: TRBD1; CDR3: CASSPGQGARGTQYF
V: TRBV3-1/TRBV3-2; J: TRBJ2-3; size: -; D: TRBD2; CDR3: CASSPWPTSADTQYF
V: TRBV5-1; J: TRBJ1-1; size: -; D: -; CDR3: CASSLGVTVNTEAFF
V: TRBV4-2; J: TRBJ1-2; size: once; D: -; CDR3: CASSQVGSNYGYTF
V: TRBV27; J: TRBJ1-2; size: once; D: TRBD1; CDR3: CASRELGRGQVYGYTF
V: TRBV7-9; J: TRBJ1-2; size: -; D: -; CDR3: CASSLAGAGLYGYTF
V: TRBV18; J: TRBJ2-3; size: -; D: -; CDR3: CASSRDRSSDTQYF